Listed below are T cell receptor beta chains from one sample, sequenced in a study of beta chain features in type 1 diabetes. Clones were sequenced by immunoSEQ multiplex PCR, and TCRdb holds only the in-frame ones, with some missing. The repertoire holds over 300,000 clones, about a tenth seen once, with 1% in the top ten. The material sequenced was central memory CD4+ T cells from blood. The receptor source for this set is a man under 40 with type 1 diabetes. CDR3s include the opening cysteine and the closing phenylalanine or tryptophan. A D gene is named only where the DNA matches it firmly. Not every row has a clone size; where given, it reads once, few, many or a size class.

J	length	D	size	V	DNA	CDR3
TRBJ2-2	18	NA	NA	TRBV9	TGTGCCAGCAGCGTGCGATCGGGGGGCAGCGCGAACACCGGGGAGCTGTTTTTT	CASSVRSGGSANTGELFF
TRBJ1-3	14	TRBD1	NA	TRBV28	TGTGCCAGCAGAAGACAGGGGCTGGGAAACACCATATATTTT	CASRRQGLGNTIYF
TRBJ1-3	14	NA	NA	TRBV6-1	TGTGCCAGCAGTTCCCGGTCCGGTGGAAACACCATATATTTT	CASSSRSGGNTIYF
TRBJ2-1	15	NA	NA	TRBV27	TGTGCCAGCAGTCCTCCGGGGGCGTCCTACAATGAGCAGTTCTTC	CASSPPGASYNEQFF
TRBJ2-3	15	TRBD2	few	TRBV7-2	TGTGCCAGCAGCCCCTCTAGCGGGGGGGCGTATACGCAGTATTTT	CASSPSSGGAYTQYF
TRBJ2-2	13	NA	NA	TRBV7-2	TGTGCCAGCAGCCCCCTTAACACCGGGGAGCTGTTTTTT	CASSPLNTGELFF
TRBJ1-2	15	NA	NA	TRBV6-1	TGTGCCAGCAGGCCAGCGGCAGGGGCTAACTATGGCTACACCTTC	CASRPAAGANYGYTF
TRBJ1-2	14	TRBD1	once	TRBV9	TGTGCCAGCAGCGAGGACAGGGAGGTTTGGGGCTACACCTTC	CASSEDREVWGYTF
TRBJ1-2	13	NA	few	TRBV30	TGTGCCTGGTCCACGGGGGGGATATATGGCTACACCTTC	CAWSTGGIYGYTF
TRBJ2-7	15	NA	few	TRBV6-6	TGTGCCAGCAGTTCGCGACCCAACACTCCCTACGAGCAGTACTTC	CASSSRPNTPYEQYF
TRBJ2-1	14	NA	once	TRBV5-1	TGCGCCAGCAGCTTGGGGGAAAGTGTCGATGAGCAGTTCTTC	CASSLGESVDEQFF
TRBJ2-7	13	NA	few	TRBV7-2	TGTGCCAGCAGCCAACAGATCTCCTACGAGCAGTACTTC	CASSQQISYEQYF
TRBJ1-2	15	NA	few	TRBV6-5	TGTGCCAGCAGTTACTTGGGTGGGACTAACTATGGCTACACCTTC	CASSYLGGTNYGYTF
TRBJ2-2	12	NA	many	TRBV10-3	TGTGCCATCAGATCAGGGACCGGGGAGCTGTTTTTT	CAIRSGTGELFF
TRBJ1-2	13	NA	few	TRBV28	TGTGCCAGCAGTTCCTCAGCGAGATATGGCTACACCTTC	CASSSSARYGYTF
TRBJ2-1	15	NA	NA	TRBV4-1	TGCGCCAGCAGCCAAGATGAGTGGGTCTACAATGAGCAGTTCTTC	CASSQDEWVYNEQFF
TRBJ1-4	15	NA	once	TRBV2	TGTGCCAGCAGACTACAGGGATCTCTCGGAGAAAAACTGTTTTTT	CASRLQGSLGEKLFF
TRBJ2-7	12	NA	few	TRBV19	TGTGCCAGTAGTATAGAGTGGGGCGAGCAGTACTTC	CASSIEWGEQYF
TRBJ2-7	14	NA	few	TRBV30	TGTGCCTGGAGTTCCCCCCCGGGTCGGTACGAGCAGTACTTC	CAWSSPPGRYEQYF
TRBJ2-5	14	NA	NA	TRBV18	TGTGCCAGCTCACCGCCTGGGCTCGGGGAGACCCAGTACTTC	CASSPPGLGETQYF
TRBJ2-7	14	NA	few	TRBV11-2	TGTGCCAGCAGCCCGGGATTCAGCTCCTACGAGCAGTACTTC	CASSPGFSSYEQYF
TRBJ2-2	17	TRBD1	NA	TRBV15	TGTGCCACCAGCAGAAGGCCGGGACAGGGTGCCACCGGGGAGCTGTTTTTT	CATSRRPGQGATGELFF